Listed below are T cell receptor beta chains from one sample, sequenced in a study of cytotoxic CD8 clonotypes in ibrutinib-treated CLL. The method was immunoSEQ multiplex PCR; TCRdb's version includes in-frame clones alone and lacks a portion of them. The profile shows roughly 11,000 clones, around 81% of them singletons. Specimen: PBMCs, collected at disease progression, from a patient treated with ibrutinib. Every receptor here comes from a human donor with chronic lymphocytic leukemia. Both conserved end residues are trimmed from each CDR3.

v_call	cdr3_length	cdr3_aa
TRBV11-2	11	ASSLGLYNEQF
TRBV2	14	ASSPTPGVSTYEQY
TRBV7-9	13	ASSPRGRGQETQY
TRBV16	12	ASSQSRAQETQY
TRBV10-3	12	AISDSDLNTEAF
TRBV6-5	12	ASSSGDVNTEAF
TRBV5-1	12	ASSEGLAGSEQY
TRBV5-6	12	ASSWGTGVETQY
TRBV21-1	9	ASRGQETQY
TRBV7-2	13	ASSTSGAGSYEQY
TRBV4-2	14	ASSLWAGVGTDTQY
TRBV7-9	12	ASSPDEAQETQY
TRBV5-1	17	ASSTGEVGFRERYNEQF
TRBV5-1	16	ASSLERVGDGGANVLT
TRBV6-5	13	ASSYGQAIGNTIY
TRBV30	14	AWSEGLAGGADTQY
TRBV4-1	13	ASSHARQAAAEAF
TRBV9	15	ASSGRPGQDSSYEQY
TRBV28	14	ASSSGQGRIPDTQY
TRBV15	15	ATSTRGRTGGTDTQY
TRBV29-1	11	SVAGGVGQPQH
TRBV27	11	ASSLKVRDTQY
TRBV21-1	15	ASSIPGATGSYNEQF
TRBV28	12	ASSLDQTYNEQF
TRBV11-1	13	ASSLGDHDQETQY
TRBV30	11	AWKRQGTYGYT
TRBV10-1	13	ASSVRGRAGNEQF
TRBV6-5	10	ASSNDRMRAF
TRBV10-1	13	ASSESDRNPYEQY
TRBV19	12	ASSWRSSSYEQY
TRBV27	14	ASRIVAGLNTGELF